This paragraph covers one T cell receptor beta chain sequence. What it binds is unknown. This sample was included in a study of cytomegalovirus exposure and HLA in healthy donors. The PCR contained 60 Vbeta and 13 Jbeta primers. Assay: immunoSEQ multiplex PCR; the TCRdb copy retains only in-frame clones and omits some. The sample has roughly 200,000 clones, over 70% seen once. General observations from the study: By a later analysis, the bulk of CMV-associated TCR beta chains appeared HLA-restricted. The classifier, whose performance was assessed in both the original and validation cohorts, reportedly diagnosed cytomegalovirus status with high specificity and sensitivity. The authors later found HLA-associated TCR beta chains more clonally expanded than equally common others.

This TCR came from a middle-aged man in good health and CMV-seropositive. The source material was PBMCs.

For the CDR3, the DNA is TGCAGCGCCCGAGGGGGGGCGGACACTGAAGCTTTCTTT. Protein: CSARGGADTEAFF. The chain is built from TRBV29-1 and TRBJ1-1; D may be TRBD1 (6 bases). The ends were cut back, 7 bases at V and 3 bases at J, with 15 bases in the middle. CDR3 length: 13 amino acids. Per germline, CDR1 SQVTM and CDR2 ANQGSEA.